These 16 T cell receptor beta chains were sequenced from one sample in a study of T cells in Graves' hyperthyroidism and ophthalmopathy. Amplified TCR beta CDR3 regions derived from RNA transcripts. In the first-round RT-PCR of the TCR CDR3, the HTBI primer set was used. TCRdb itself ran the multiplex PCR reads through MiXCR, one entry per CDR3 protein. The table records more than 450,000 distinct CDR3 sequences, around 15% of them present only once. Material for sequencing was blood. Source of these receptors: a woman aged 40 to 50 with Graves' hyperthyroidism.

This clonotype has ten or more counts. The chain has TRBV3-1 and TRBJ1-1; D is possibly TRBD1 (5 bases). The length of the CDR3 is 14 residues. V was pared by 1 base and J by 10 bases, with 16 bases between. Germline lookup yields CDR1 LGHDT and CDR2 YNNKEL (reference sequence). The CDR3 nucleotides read TGTGCCAGCAGCCAAGTAGGGGCCCACACGGGAGCTTTCTTT. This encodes CASSQVGAHTGAFF.

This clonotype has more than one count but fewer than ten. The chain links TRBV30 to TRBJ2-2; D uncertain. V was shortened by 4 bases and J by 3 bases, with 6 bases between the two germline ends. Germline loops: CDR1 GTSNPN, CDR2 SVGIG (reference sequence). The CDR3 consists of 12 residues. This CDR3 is CAWTPHTGELFF. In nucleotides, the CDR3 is TGTGCCTGGACCCCTCACACCGGGGAGCTGTTTTTT.

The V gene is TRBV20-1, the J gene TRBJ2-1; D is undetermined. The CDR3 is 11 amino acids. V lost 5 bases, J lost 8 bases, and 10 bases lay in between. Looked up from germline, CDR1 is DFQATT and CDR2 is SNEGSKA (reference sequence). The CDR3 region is CSAPSEYEQFF. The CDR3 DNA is TGCAGTGCTCCCAGCGAGTATGAGCAGTTCTTC.

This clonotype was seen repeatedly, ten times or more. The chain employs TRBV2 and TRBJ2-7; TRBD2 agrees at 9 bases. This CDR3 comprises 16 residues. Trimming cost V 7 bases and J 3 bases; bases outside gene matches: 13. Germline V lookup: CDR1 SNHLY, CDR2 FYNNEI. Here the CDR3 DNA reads TGTGCCAGCACCCAGGAGGGGCGGGAGGGCCTCTACGAGCAGTACTTC. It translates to CASTQEGREGLYEQYF.

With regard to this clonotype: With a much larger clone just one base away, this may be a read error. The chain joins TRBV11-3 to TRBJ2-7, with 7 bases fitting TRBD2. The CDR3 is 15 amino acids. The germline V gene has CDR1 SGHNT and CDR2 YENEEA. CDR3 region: CASSAPGLSSYKQYF. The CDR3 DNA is TGTGCCAGCAGCGCCCCGGGACTAAGCTCCTACAAGCAGTACTTC. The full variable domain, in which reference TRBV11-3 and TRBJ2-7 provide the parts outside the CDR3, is EAGVVQSPRYKIIEKKQPVAFWCNPISGHNTLYWYLQNLGQGPELLIRYENEEAVDDSQLPKDRFSAERLKGVDSTLKIQPAELGDSAVYLCASSAPGLSSYKQYFGPGTRLTVT.

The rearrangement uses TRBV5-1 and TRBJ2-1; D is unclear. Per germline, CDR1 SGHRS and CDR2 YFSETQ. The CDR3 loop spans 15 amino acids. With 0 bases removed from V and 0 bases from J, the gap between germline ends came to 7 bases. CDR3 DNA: TGCGCCAGCAGCTTGGCGCGCTTCTCCTACAATGAGCAGTTCTTC. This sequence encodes CASSLARFSYNEQFF.

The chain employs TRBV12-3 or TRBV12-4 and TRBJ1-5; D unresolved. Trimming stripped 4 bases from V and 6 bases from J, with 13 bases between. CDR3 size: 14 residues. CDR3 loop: CASSSGLVGQPQHF. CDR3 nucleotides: TGTGCCAGCAGTTCAGGCTTGGTCGGTCAGCCCCAGCATTTT.

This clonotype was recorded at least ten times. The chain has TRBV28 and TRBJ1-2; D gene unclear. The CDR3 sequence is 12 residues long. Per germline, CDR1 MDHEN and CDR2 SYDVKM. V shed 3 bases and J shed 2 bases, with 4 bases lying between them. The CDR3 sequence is CASSFQNYGYTF. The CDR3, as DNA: TGTGCCAGCAGTTTCCAGAACTATGGCTACACCTTC.

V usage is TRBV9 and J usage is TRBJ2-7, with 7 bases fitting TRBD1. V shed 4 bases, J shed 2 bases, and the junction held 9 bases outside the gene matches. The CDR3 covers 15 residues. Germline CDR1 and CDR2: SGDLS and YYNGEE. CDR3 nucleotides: TGTGCCAGCAGCCAAGACAGGGAACCCCCCTACGAGCAGTACTTC. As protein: CASSQDREPPYEQYF.

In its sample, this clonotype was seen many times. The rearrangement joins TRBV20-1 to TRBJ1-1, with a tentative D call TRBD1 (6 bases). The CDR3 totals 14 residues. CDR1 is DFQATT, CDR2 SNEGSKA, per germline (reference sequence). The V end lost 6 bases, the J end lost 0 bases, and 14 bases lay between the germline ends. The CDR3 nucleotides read TGCAGTGCAAGCTCGGGACACTTGAACACTGAAGCTTTCTTT. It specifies CSASSGHLNTEAFF.

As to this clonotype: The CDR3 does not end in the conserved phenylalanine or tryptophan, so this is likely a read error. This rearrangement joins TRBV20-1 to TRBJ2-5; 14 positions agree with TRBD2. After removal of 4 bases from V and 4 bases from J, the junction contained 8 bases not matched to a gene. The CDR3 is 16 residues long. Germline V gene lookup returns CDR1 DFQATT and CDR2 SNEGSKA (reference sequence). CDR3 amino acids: CSAIGLAGGRGETQYS. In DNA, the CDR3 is TGCAGTGCTATAGGACTAGCGGGAGGACGGGGAGAGACCCAGTACTCC.

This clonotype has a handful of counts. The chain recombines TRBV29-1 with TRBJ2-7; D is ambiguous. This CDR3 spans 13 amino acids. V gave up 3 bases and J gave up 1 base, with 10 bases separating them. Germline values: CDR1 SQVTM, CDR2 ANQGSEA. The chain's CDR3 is CSVEVQASYEQYF. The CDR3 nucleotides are TGCAGCGTTGAGGTGCAGGCATCCTACGAGCAGTACTTC.

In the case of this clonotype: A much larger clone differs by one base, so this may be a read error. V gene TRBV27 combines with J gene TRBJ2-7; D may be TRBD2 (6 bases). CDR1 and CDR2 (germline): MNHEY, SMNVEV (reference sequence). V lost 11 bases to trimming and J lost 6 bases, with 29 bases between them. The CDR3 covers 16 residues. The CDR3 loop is CAAKPRARAGWGEQYF. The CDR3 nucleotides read TGTGCCGCCAAGCCCCGAGCAAGGGCGGGGTGGGGCGAGCAGTACTTC.

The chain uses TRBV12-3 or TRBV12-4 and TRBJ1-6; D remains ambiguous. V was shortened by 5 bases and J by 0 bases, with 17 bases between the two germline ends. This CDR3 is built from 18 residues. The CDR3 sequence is CASSGDSGVPSYNSPLHF. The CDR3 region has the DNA TGTGCCAGCAGTGGAGATTCAGGCGTCCCCTCCTATAATTCACCCCTCCACTTT.

Here the CDR3 DNA reads TGTGCCAGCAGCCCCGACCCGTTCCTAGTCTACGAGCAGTACTTC. Encoded protein: CASSPDPFLVYEQYF. The chain employs TRBV7-9 and TRBJ2-7; D gene ambiguous. V was trimmed by 5 bases and J by 3 bases, leaving 17 bases between them. Germline CDR1 reads SEHNR; CDR2 reads FQNEAQ (reference sequence). The CDR3 is 15 amino acids.

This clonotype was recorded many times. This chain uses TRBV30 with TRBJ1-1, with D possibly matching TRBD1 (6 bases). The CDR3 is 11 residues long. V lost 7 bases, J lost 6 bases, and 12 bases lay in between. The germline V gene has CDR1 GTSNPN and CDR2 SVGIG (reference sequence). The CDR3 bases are TGTGCCTACAGGGAAGTCGCTGAAGCTTTCTTT. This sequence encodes CAYREVAEAFF.